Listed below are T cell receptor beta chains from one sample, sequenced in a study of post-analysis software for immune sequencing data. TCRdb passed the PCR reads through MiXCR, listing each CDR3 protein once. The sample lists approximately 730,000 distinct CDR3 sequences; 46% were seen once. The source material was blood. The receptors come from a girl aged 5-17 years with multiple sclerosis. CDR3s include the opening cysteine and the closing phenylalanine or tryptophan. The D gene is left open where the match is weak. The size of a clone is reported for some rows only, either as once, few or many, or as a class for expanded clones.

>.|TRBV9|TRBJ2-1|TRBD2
TGTGCCAGCAGCGTTGGGACCTGGACTAGCAGCGATGAGCAGTTCTTC
CASSVGTWTSSDEQFF
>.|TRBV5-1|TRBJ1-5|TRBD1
TGCGCCAGCAGCGCGGGACAGGGGGATCAGCCCCAGCATTTT
CASSAGQGDQPQHF
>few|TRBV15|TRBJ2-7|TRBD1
TGTGCCACCAGCAGAGCCGGGACAGGTGACGAGCAGTACTTC
CATSRAGTGDEQYF
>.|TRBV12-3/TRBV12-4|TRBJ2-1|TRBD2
TGTGCCAGCAGTGATGGGACTAGGCTAAATGAGCAGTTCTTC
CASSDGTRLNEQFF
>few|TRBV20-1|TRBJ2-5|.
TGCAGCGCCGTGATAAGGGTCCACCAAGAGACCCAGTACTTC
CSAVIRVHQETQYF
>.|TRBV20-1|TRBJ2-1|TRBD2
TGCAGTGCTAGAGGGATGACCGGGGGGAATGAGCAGTTCTTC
CSARGMTGGNEQFF
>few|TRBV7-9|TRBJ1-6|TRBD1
TGTGCCAGCAGCCCAGAGGGTGCAGGGGGCTCACCCCTCCACTTT
CASSPEGAGGSPLHF
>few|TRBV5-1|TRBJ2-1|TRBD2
TGCGCCAGCAGCTTGGTGGGACTAGCGCCCAATGAGCAGTTCTTC
CASSLVGLAPNEQFF
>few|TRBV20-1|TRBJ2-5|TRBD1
TGCAGTGCTAGTGCCGACAGGGCGGCAGAAGAGACCCAGTACTTC
CSASADRAAEETQYF
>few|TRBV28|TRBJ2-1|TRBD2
TGTGCCAGCAGGTCCTACACGGGACTAGCGGGAGGGCCGATCGAATCCTACAATGAGCAGTTCTTC
CASRSYTGLAGGPIESYNEQFF
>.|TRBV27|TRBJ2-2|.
TGTGCCAGCAGTTCAGGACTGGGACGCACCGGGGAGCTGTTTTTT
CASSSGLGRTGELFF
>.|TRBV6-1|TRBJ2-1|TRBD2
TGTGCCAGCAGTCCCGGGACTACTCTTCCCAATGAGCAGTTCTTC
CASSPGTTLPNEQFF
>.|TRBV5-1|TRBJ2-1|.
TGCGCCAGCAGCCCCGCGTCCCAAAACAATGAGCAGTTCTTC
CASSPASQNNEQFF
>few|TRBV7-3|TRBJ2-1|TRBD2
TGTGCCAGCAGCCTGGGAGCGGGAGGTGGGGGGGAAGGACCCAATGAGCAGTTCTTC
CASSLGAGGGGEGPNEQFF
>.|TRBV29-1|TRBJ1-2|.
TGCAGCGTTGACTTAAGGGATGGCTACACCTTC
CSVDLRDGYTF
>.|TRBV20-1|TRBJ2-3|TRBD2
TGCAGTGCTAGGAAACCTCCGGGACTAGCGGGAGGAGACACAGATACGCAGTATTTT
CSARKPPGLAGGDTDTQYF
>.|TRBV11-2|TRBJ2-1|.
TGTGCCAGCAGCTCACTGATCCACAATGAGCAGTTCTTC
CASSSLIHNEQFF
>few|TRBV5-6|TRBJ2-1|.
TGTGCCAGCAGCTCCTATCAGACTTACAATGAGCAGTTCTTC
CASSSYQTYNEQFF
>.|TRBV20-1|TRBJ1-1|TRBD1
TGCAGTGCAAAAACAGGGGCTCGGAACACTGAAGCTTTCTTT
CSAKTGARNTEAFF
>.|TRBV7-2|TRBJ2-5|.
TGTGCCAGCAGCTTAGTTAGCGGTGGTGGGCAGGAGACCCAGTACTTC
CASSLVSGGGQETQYF
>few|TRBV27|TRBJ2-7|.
TGTGCCAGCAGTATGAGATGGTTCGACGAGCAGTACTTC
CASSMRWFDEQYF
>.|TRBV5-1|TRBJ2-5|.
TGCGCCAGCAGCGGGGGAGAGTTCGTGACCCAGTACTTC
CASSGGEFVTQYF
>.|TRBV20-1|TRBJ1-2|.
TGCAGTGCTCCCCCGGGGGGGGCCGGTGGCTACACCTTC
CSAPPGGAGGYTF
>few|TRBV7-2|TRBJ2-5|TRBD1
TGTGCCAGCAGCCCAGGACAGGGGTGGAAGACCCAGTACTTC
CASSPGQGWKTQYF
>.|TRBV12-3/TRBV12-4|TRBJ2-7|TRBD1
TGTGCCAGCAGCTACCATAGACAGGGGGCTTACGAGCAGTACTTC
CASSYHRQGAYEQYF
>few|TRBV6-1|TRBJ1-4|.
TGTGCCAGCAGTTCCGGGCCCGCAACTAATGAAAAACTGTTTTTT
CASSSGPATNEKLFF
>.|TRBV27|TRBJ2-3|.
TGTGCCAGCAGTTTCGGAGCGATGGGCCCCCGGTCAGATACGCAGTATTTT
CASSFGAMGPRSDTQYF
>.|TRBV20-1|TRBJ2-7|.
TGCAGTGCTAGCCGGTCCAGCTCCTACGAGCAGTACTTC
CSASRSSSYEQYF
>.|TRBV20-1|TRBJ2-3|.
TGCAGTGCGGAGGAAGAAGGGGATACGCAGTATTTT
CSAEEEGDTQYF
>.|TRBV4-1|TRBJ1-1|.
TGCGCCAGCGTAGGGGACACTGAAGCTTTCTTT
CASVGDTEAFF
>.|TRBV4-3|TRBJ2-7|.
TGCGCCAGCAGCCAAGATGTCCAACCCGAGCAGTACTTC
CASSQDVQPEQYF
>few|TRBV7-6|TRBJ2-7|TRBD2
TGTGCCAGCAGCTTAGCCGTGGAGTCACCGGGACTACCCTACGAGCAGTACTTC
CASSLAVESPGLPYEQYF
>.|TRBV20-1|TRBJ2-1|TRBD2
TGCAGTGCTACTCAGACTAGCGCCTATGAGCAGTTCTTC
CSATQTSAYEQFF
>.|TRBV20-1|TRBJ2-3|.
TGCAGTGCTCCGGGGACTTCCGACACAGATACGCAGTATTTT
CSAPGTSDTDTQYF
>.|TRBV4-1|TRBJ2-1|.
TGCGCCAGCAGCCTGGGAACGAATACACGAAACAATGAGCAGTTCTTC
CASSLGTNTRNNEQFF
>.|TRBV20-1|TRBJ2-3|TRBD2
TGCAGTGCCAATCGAGCGGGAGCCGCAGATACGCAGTATTTT
CSANRAGAADTQYF
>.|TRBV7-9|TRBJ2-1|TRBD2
TGTGCCAGCAGCTCACAACAGCGGGAGGTGGAGCAGTTCTTC
CASSSQQREVEQFF
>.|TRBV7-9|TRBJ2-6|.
TGTGCCAGCAGCTCTAGAAAGGGGACTGGGGCCAACGTCCTGACTTTC
CASSSRKGTGANVLTF
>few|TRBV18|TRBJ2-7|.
TGTGCCAGCTCAACCAAGGCAGGGTACGAGCAGTACTTC
CASSTKAGYEQYF
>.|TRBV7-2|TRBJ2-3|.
TGTGCCAGCAGAAGAGGGGGGGACACAGATACGCAGTATTTT
CASRRGGDTDTQYF
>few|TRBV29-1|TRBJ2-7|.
TGCAGCGTCCGGGGCGCGGACCCACGACCCTACGAGCAGTACTTC
CSVRGADPRPYEQYF
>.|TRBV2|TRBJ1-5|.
TGTGCCAGCAGTGAAGTGGAGTTTGGGAATCAGCCCCAGCATTTT
CASSEVEFGNQPQHF
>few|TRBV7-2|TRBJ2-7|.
TGTGCCAGCAGCTTAGGGACACCTGAGCAGTACTTC
CASSLGTPEQYF
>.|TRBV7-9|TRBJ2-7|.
TGTGTCAGCAGCCACGACGCTGGGAGTGGGGAGCAGTACTTC
CVSSHDAGSGEQYF
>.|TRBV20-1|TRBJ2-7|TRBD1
TGCAGTGCCTCTGGGACAGGAGGCCTCGGTCAGTACTTC
CSASGTGGLGQYF
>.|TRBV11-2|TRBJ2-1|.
TGTGCCAGCAGCCCCCCGAACCCAGTAGTTTTCAATGAGCAGTTCTTC
CASSPPNPVVFNEQFF
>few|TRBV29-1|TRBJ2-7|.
TGCAGCGTTGCCTACAGGGTCTCAGGGGAGCAGTACTTC
CSVAYRVSGEQYF
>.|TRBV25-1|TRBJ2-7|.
TGTGCCAGCAGTGAGGGGTGGGGCAGACGAAGCCCCGAGCAGTACTTC
CASSEGWGRRSPEQYF
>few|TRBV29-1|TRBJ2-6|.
TGCAGCGTAGGGCAAGTCTCCGGGGCCAACGTCCTGACTTTC
CSVGQVSGANVLTF
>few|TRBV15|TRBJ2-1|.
TGTGCCACCAGCAGAGGAGGGAATGAGCAGTTCTTC
CATSRGGNEQFF
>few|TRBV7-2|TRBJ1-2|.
TGTGCCAGCAGCTTAGCCCCATCTGGGCCGGGCACCTTC
CASSLAPSGPGTF